This T cell receptor beta chain was sequenced for a study of technical replicates of blood from a few donors. Only in-frame clones appear in the TCRdb table, and some are missing; sequencing was by immunoSEQ multiplex PCR. The data show under 85,000 clones, around 97% seen once. Sequenced: T cells isolated from PBMCs. This receptor was identified in a human donor in good health.

CDR3 protein: CASRGGTGQQSSYNEQFF. The CDR3 DNA reads TGTGCCAGCAGGGGAGGGACAGGCCAACAGAGCTCCTACAATGAGCAGTTCTTC. The V gene is TRBV11-2, the J gene TRBJ2-1, with a possible D match to TRBD1 (8 bases). Germline V lookup: CDR1 SGHAT, CDR2 FQNNGV. The CDR3 runs to 18 residues. The germline V and J ends were trimmed by 6 bases and 0 bases, with 21 bases remaining between them. Looking up the rest from reference TRBV11-2 and TRBJ2-1 gives the full variable domain: EAGVAQSPRYKIIEKRQSVAFWCNPISGHATLYWYQQILGQGPKLLIQFQNNGVVDDSQLPKDRFSAERLKGVDSTLKIQPAKLEDSAVYLCASRGGTGQQSSYNEQFFGPGTRLTVL.